The 3 T cell receptor beta chains reported below all come from one sample, sequenced in a study of blood T cell repertoires in COVID-19. Some clones are missing from TCRdb's copy, which holds only in-frame ones; the method was immunoSEQ multiplex PCR. The data contain 56,000 or so clones, 85% to 90% of them singletons. The specimen was peripheral blood. The receptors derive from a human donor in a cohort sampled during active COVID-19.

The CDR3 DNA follows: TGTGCCAGCAATGGGGCAGTCGATGAAAAACTGTTTTTT. This codes for CASNGAVDEKLFF. The rearrangement links TRBV6-5 to TRBJ1-4; the D gene is possibly TRBD1 (5 bases). Per the germline V gene, CDR1 is MNHEY and CDR2 is SVGAGI. The CDR3 length is 13 residues. Trimming pared 7 bases from V and 6 bases from J, leaving 12 bases between.

The J gene is TRBJ2-2, the V gene TRBV27, with TRBD2 matching over 8 bases. J gave up 0 bases and V 7 bases, and 7 bases lay outside the gene matches. Germline CDR1 reads MNHEY; CDR2 reads SMNVEV (reference sequence). This CDR3 is 16 amino acids long. The CDR3 sequence is CASMPRLATNTGELFF. The CDR3 DNA reads TGTGCCAGCATGCCCCGACTAGCGACGAACACCGGGGAGCTGTTTTTT.

V usage is TRBV7-2 and J usage is TRBJ1-5, with a tentative D call TRBD1 (5 bases). CDR3 length equals 14 residues. Trimming pared 1 base from V and 7 bases from J, leaving 11 bases between. Germline lookup yields CDR1 SGHTA and CDR2 FQGNSA. CDR3 sequence reads: CASSLEGPWQPQHF. The CDR3 DNA reads TGTGCCAGCAGCTTAGAGGGGCCTTGGCAGCCCCAGCATTTT.